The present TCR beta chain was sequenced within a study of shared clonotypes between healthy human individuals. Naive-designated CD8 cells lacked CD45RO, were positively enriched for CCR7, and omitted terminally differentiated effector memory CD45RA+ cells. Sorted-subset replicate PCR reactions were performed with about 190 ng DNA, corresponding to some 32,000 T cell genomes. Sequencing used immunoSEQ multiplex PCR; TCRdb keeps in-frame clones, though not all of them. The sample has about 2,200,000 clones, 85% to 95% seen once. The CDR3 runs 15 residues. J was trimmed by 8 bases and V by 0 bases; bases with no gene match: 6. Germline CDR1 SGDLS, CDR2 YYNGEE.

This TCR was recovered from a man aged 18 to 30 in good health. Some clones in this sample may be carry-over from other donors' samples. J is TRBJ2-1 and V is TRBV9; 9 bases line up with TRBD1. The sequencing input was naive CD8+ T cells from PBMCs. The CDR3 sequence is CASSVGQGVGYEQFF. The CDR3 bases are TGTGCCAGCAGCGTAGGACAGGGGGTCGGTTATGAGCAGTTCTTC.